The rows below give T cell receptor beta chains drawn from one sample of a study of HIV-infected patients and healthy controls. One entry per CDR3 protein results from TCRdb running MiXCR on the 5' RACE reads. The sample holds more than 60,000 distinct CDR3 sequences; around 21% are singletons and the top ten take about 1.5%. Sequenced material: CD4+ T cells from blood. These receptors came from a human donor in good health. The conserved cysteine and the conserved F or W are not part of the CDR3 here. A D gene is named only where the DNA matches it firmly.

j_gene: TRBJ1-2
d_gene: NA
v_gene: TRBV20-1
CDR3aa: SARFPSGGRGYT

j_gene: TRBJ1-4
d_gene: TRBD1
v_gene: TRBV10-3
CDR3aa: AIGGGAGGTEKLF

j_gene: TRBJ2-2
d_gene: NA
v_gene: TRBV6-5
CDR3aa: ASSCQSHKGPGELF

j_gene: TRBJ2-5
d_gene: TRBD2
v_gene: TRBV28
CDR3aa: ASSSAGAGQETQY

j_gene: TRBJ1-1
d_gene: NA
v_gene: TRBV27
CDR3aa: ASSLVRGTEAF

j_gene: TRBJ1-2
d_gene: TRBD1
v_gene: TRBV6-1
CDR3aa: ASQTGGDYGYT

j_gene: TRBJ1-1
d_gene: NA
v_gene: TRBV11-2
CDR3aa: ASSTPWLTEAF

j_gene: TRBJ1-3
d_gene: TRBD1
v_gene: TRBV9
CDR3aa: ASSVQPDRVANTIY

j_gene: TRBJ1-5
d_gene: TRBD1
v_gene: TRBV5-6
CDR3aa: ASSLRTGLSQPQH

j_gene: TRBJ1-5
d_gene: TRBD1
v_gene: TRBV12-5
CDR3aa: ASGFAPTGSQPQH

j_gene: TRBJ2-3
d_gene: TRBD2
v_gene: TRBV2
CDR3aa: ASSVSREWADTQY

j_gene: TRBJ2-7
d_gene: NA
v_gene: TRBV7-9
CDR3aa: ASSYQAGTYEQY

j_gene: TRBJ2-3
d_gene: NA
v_gene: TRBV7-9
CDR3aa: ASSYSTSTDTQY

j_gene: TRBJ1-5
d_gene: NA
v_gene: TRBV20-1
CDR3aa: SARAPGSNQPQH

j_gene: TRBJ2-1
d_gene: NA
v_gene: TRBV7-9
CDR3aa: AIPQGEGGQF

j_gene: TRBJ2-3
d_gene: NA
v_gene: TRBV7-9
CDR3aa: ASSPRGGAPDTQY

j_gene: TRBJ1-2
d_gene: TRBD1
v_gene: TRBV11-2
CDR3aa: ASSLDSVAGGYYGYT

j_gene: TRBJ2-5
d_gene: NA
v_gene: TRBV15
CDR3aa: ATSREGPSETQY

j_gene: TRBJ1-2
d_gene: TRBD1
v_gene: TRBV7-9
CDR3aa: ASSLGQGPLDIHGYT

j_gene: TRBJ2-1
d_gene: TRBD2
v_gene: TRBV3-1
CDR3aa: ASSRQTSEREQF

j_gene: TRBJ2-7
d_gene: NA
v_gene: TRBV4-1
CDR3aa: ASSQAGGRDSYEQY

j_gene: TRBJ1-5
d_gene: NA
v_gene: TRBV7-9
CDR3aa: ASSLLAQPQH

j_gene: TRBJ2-7
d_gene: TRBD1
v_gene: TRBV11-2
CDR3aa: ASSLSAGTDRYEQY

j_gene: TRBJ2-3
d_gene: TRBD2
v_gene: TRBV29-1
CDR3aa: SAPKTSGNTDTQY

j_gene: TRBJ2-2
d_gene: TRBD2
v_gene: TRBV4-1
CDR3aa: ASSQEPSGTPPRTGELF

j_gene: TRBJ1-1
d_gene: NA
v_gene: TRBV7-9
CDR3aa: ASSLDPTLLRGNTEAF

j_gene: TRBJ1-2
d_gene: NA
v_gene: TRBV6-1
CDR3aa: ASSVTDNYGYT

j_gene: TRBJ1-2
d_gene: NA
v_gene: TRBV19
CDR3aa: ASSIEGVPGSYT

j_gene: TRBJ1-3
d_gene: NA
v_gene: TRBV20-1
CDR3aa: SASQGTGNTIY

j_gene: TRBJ1-6
d_gene: TRBD1
v_gene: TRBV20-1
CDR3aa: SARHETGGAGANNSPLH

j_gene: TRBJ1-4
d_gene: NA
v_gene: TRBV21-1
CDR3aa: ASWHWASEKLF

j_gene: TRBJ1-5
d_gene: TRBD1
v_gene: TRBV2
CDR3aa: ASSVEQGGGSQPQH

j_gene: TRBJ1-6
d_gene: NA
v_gene: TRBV4-3
CDR3aa: ASSQDWQGQSPLH

j_gene: TRBJ2-5
d_gene: NA
v_gene: TRBV7-9
CDR3aa: ASSLLAETQY

j_gene: TRBJ2-1
d_gene: TRBD2
v_gene: TRBV27
CDR3aa: ASSSSGRAYNEQF

j_gene: TRBJ2-5
d_gene: NA
v_gene: TRBV10-3
CDR3aa: AISESVGMSGKTQY

j_gene: TRBJ2-6
d_gene: NA
v_gene: TRBV20-1
CDR3aa: SATARRSGGANVLT

j_gene: TRBJ2-2
d_gene: NA
v_gene: TRBV12-3/TRBV12-4
CDR3aa: ASSINTGELF

j_gene: TRBJ2-5
d_gene: NA
v_gene: TRBV7-6
CDR3aa: ASSLYRGGQETQY

j_gene: TRBJ1-5
d_gene: NA
v_gene: TRBV25-1
CDR3aa: ASRTNGGERPQH

j_gene: TRBJ2-4
d_gene: NA
v_gene: TRBV3-1
CDR3aa: ASSQDRGRRRNIQY

j_gene: TRBJ1-1
d_gene: NA
v_gene: TRBV12-5
CDR3aa: ASGSEGRGTEAF

j_gene: TRBJ1-5
d_gene: TRBD1
v_gene: TRBV18
CDR3aa: ASSPQGGTYQPQH

j_gene: TRBJ2-2
d_gene: NA
v_gene: TRBV6-5
CDR3aa: ASSYSIDSITGELF

j_gene: TRBJ1-1
d_gene: NA
v_gene: TRBV6-2/TRBV6-3
CDR3aa: ASSYEATGEAF

j_gene: TRBJ1-6
d_gene: NA
v_gene: TRBV10-3
CDR3aa: AISELGGNSPLH

j_gene: TRBJ1-5
d_gene: NA
v_gene: TRBV29-1
CDR3aa: SVRGEGPQH

j_gene: TRBJ2-1
d_gene: TRBD2
v_gene: TRBV4-2
CDR3aa: ASSQAETSLENEQF

j_gene: TRBJ1-2
d_gene: NA
v_gene: TRBV18
CDR3aa: ASLAGNYGYT

j_gene: TRBJ2-5
d_gene: NA
v_gene: TRBV4-1
CDR3aa: ASSQDERRKETQY

j_gene: TRBJ1-4
d_gene: NA
v_gene: TRBV2
CDR3aa: ASSQGVFNEKLF

j_gene: TRBJ2-7
d_gene: NA
v_gene: TRBV12-5
CDR3aa: ASGLAIFRPVQY

j_gene: TRBJ1-1
d_gene: NA
v_gene: TRBV2
CDR3aa: ASSEGRAGLNTEAF

j_gene: TRBJ2-5
d_gene: NA
v_gene: TRBV19
CDR3aa: ASSKAWEETQY